The 18 T cell receptor beta chains presented below share a single source sample, sequenced in a study of cytomegalovirus exposure and HLA in healthy donors. Primers for the PCR totalled 60 Vbeta and 13 Jbeta. The assay was immunoSEQ multiplex PCR, and TCRdb's table has in-frame clones only and misses some. The table has about 150,000 clones, 81% seen once. The sequenced sample consisted of PBMCs. These receptors originate from a man aged 50-59 years in good health and CMV-seropositive.

This clone was observed a handful of times. The V call is TRBV5-1, the J call TRBJ2-1, with 11 positions matching TRBD2. V was pared by 0 bases and J by 6 bases, with 2 bases of the junction left unmatched. CDR3 size: 15 residues. CDR1 and CDR2 from the germline V gene are SGHRS and YFSETQ. The CDR3 nucleotides are TGCGCCAGCAGCTTGGGACTAGCGGGGACCAATGAGCAGTTCTTC. Protein: CASSLGLAGTNEQFF.

Comment on this clone: A read error may account for a junction end that differs from germline. Other DNA sequences in the sample encode the same CDR3. CDR3 loop: CASSSTENTEAFF. DNA of the CDR3: TGTGCCAGCAGCTCGACAGAGAACACTGAAGCCTTCTTT. This sequence joins TRBV11-2 and TRBJ1-1; a weak D match, TRBD1 (5 bases). This CDR3 contains 13 residues. Germline loops: CDR1 SGHAT, CDR2 FQNNGV.

The gene calls are TRBV28 and TRBJ2-1, with D possibly TRBD1 on 5 matching bases. The CDR3 length is 15 residues. Germline CDR1 is MDHEN and CDR2 is SYDVKM. V was trimmed by 6 bases and J by 7 bases, leaving 19 bases between them. The CDR3 nucleotides are TGTGCCAGCAGCCTATTGCAGGGCCTAAATAATGAGCAGTTCTTC. Its protein is CASSLLQGLNNEQFF. The variable domain in full, with the rest retrieved from reference TRBV28 and TRBJ2-1, is DVKVTQSSRYLVKRTGEKVFLECVQDMDHENMFWYRQDPGLGLRLIYFSYDVKMKEKGDIPEGYSVSREKKERFSLILESASTNQTSMYLCASSLLQGLNNEQFFGPGTRLTVL.

The CDR3 DNA follows: TGTGCCAGCTGCCGAAGGCTAGCGCTACAAGAGACCCAGTACTTC. Residues: CASCRRLALQETQYF. This chain joins TRBV18 and TRBJ2-5, with a weak D call TRBD2 (6 bases). This CDR3 has 15 amino acids. V was cut by 7 bases and J by 2 bases, with 17 bases left in between. Germline V CDR1 and CDR2: KGHSH, LQKENI.

V usage is TRBV6-1 and J usage is TRBJ2-7, with TRBD1 matching 11 bases. From germline, CDR1 is MNHNS and CDR2 SASEGT. J was trimmed by 3 bases and V by 4 bases; bases with no gene match: 11. CDR3 size: 17 residues. The CDR3 coding sequence is TGTGCCAGCAGTGCGGGACAGGGGGTCGCAACAGACTACGAGCAGTACTTC. Translating gives CASSAGQGVATDYEQYF.

V gene TRBV6-5 combines with J gene TRBJ2-7, with 9 positions matching TRBD2. Losses at the gene ends were 6 bases for V and 9 bases for J; bases not matched to a gene: 12. The CDR3 consists of 14 residues. Germline V CDR1 and CDR2: MNHEY, SVGAGI. CDR3 loop: CASRAAGGPAGQYF. CDR3 DNA: TGTGCCAGCAGAGCAGCGGGGGGTCCGGCCGGGCAGTACTTC.

In this sample, this clone turned up a few times. The V gene is TRBV29-1, the J gene TRBJ2-5; perhaps TRBD1 as D (6 bases). CDR1 and CDR2 (germline): SQVTM, ANQGSEA. Trimming removed 6 bases at V and 2 bases at J, with 13 bases between. This CDR3 spans 13 amino acids. This CDR3 reads CSVEQGSQETQYF. The CDR3, as DNA: TGCAGCGTGGAACAGGGATCGCAAGAGACCCAGTACTTC.

The V and J genes are TRBV6-5 and TRBJ1-1; D remains ambiguous. This CDR3 comprises 13 residues. V lost 2 bases, J lost 7 bases, and 11 bases lay in between. Germline loops: CDR1 MNHEY, CDR2 SVGAGI. Here the CDR3 DNA reads TGTGCCAGCAGTTACCATATCTCACTTGAAGCTTTCTTT. This sequence encodes CASSYHISLEAFF.

This clone was detected only a few times. The rearrangement links TRBV6-6 to TRBJ2-7; TRBD1 matches at 9 bases. This CDR3 region has 13 residues. Germline CDR1 reads MNHNY; CDR2 reads SVGAGI (reference sequence). The V and J ends lost 8 bases and 3 bases, in that order; junction bases with no gene match: 5. As DNA, the CDR3 is TGTGCCAGCGGGACAGGGTTAGACTACGAGCAGTACTTC. Translated: CASGTGLDYEQYF.

The rearrangement links TRBV7-2 to TRBJ1-3; 7 bases are a match to TRBD1. Unmatched junction bases numbered 12, after V lost 4 bases and J lost 3 bases. This CDR3 comprises 17 residues. Germline values: CDR1 SGHTA, CDR2 FQGNSA. The CDR3 DNA sequence: TGTGCCAGCAGCTCTTCCAGAAAGGGGGCTTATGGAAACACCATATATTTT. This gives the protein CASSSSRKGAYGNTIYF.

The chain uses TRBV6-6 and TRBJ1-2, with D maybe TRBD1 (5 bases). This CDR3 spans 13 amino acids. Germline CDR1 and CDR2: MNHNY and SVGAGI (reference sequence). Trimming took off 6 bases at V and 6 bases at J, with 14 bases between the two ends. The CDR3 DNA sequence: TGTGCCAGCAGACATCGGGGGGGGGATGGCTACACCTTC. This sequence encodes CASRHRGGDGYTF.

The chain couples TRBV9 to TRBJ2-1; 14 bases fit TRBD2. The CDR3 has 15 residues. V was pared by 3 bases and J by 9 bases, with 5 bases of the junction left unmatched. The germline V gene encodes CDR1 SGDLS and CDR2 YYNGEE. The CDR3: CASSAGLAGGPEQFF. CDR3 nucleotides: TGTGCCAGCAGCGCCGGACTAGCGGGAGGTCCTGAGCAGTTCTTC.

As regards this clone: Germline is not matched at one junction end, which may reflect a read error. The gene calls are TRBV7-7 and TRBJ2-2; 11 nucleotides agree with TRBD2. Germline assignment: CDR1 SSHAT and CDR2 FNYEAQ (reference sequence). The CDR3 runs to 16 residues. DNA for the CDR3: TGTGCTAGCAGTCTAACTAGCGGGAGTTCGTCCGGGGAGCTGTTTTTT. Its translation: CASSLTSGSSSGELFF.

The CDR3 DNA reads as TGCAGCGCATGGACATGGTTAAACACCATATATTTT. Translated, it gives CSAWTWLNTIYF. The chain couples TRBV29-1 to TRBJ1-3; the D gene is possibly TRBD1 (5 bases). The germline V gene encodes CDR1 SQVTM and CDR2 ANQGSEA. The CDR3 runs 12 residues. With 7 bases removed from V and 6 bases from J, the gap between germline ends came to 13 bases.

About this clone itself: One end of the junction fails to match germline, which may point to a read error. The gene calls are TRBV6-6 and TRBJ1-4, with 8 bases aligning to TRBD1. This CDR3 is built from 16 residues. CDR1 and CDR2 (germline): MNHNY, SVGAGI (reference sequence). The DNA for the CDR3 is TGTGCCATCAGTCAGATTGAGGACAGGGAGGGGGAAAAACTGTTTTTT. Its translation is CAISQIEDREGEKLFF.

The chain employs TRBV5-1 and TRBJ2-7, with 11 bases fitting TRBD2. The germline V gene has CDR1 SGHRS and CDR2 YFSETQ. The CDR3 loop spans 15 amino acids. Losses at the gene ends were 4 bases for V and 4 bases for J; bases not matched to a gene: 7. The CDR3 loop is CASSDTSGSPYEQYF. Written as DNA, the CDR3 is TGCGCCAGCAGCGACACTAGCGGGAGTCCTTACGAGCAGTACTTC.

CDR3 residues: CASSSLGGAEGYTF. The DNA for the CDR3 is TGCGCCAGCAGCTCGTTAGGGGGCGCCGAGGGCTACACCTTC. The rearrangement links TRBV5-1 to TRBJ1-2, with 7 bases aligning to TRBD1. After removal of 3 bases from V and 8 bases from J, the junction contained 10 bases not matched to a gene. This CDR3 is 14 amino acids long. Germline CDR1 SGHRS, CDR2 YFSETQ.

The chain is built from TRBV7-2 and TRBJ2-7, with a tentative D call TRBD1 (6 bases). CDR1 is SGHTA, CDR2 FQGNSA, per germline. Between the trimmed V and J ends, which lost 1 base and 0 bases, there was a span of 13 bases. This CDR3 has 16 residues. The CDR3 sequence is CASSLVFWDNSYEQYF. The CDR3 nucleotides read TGTGCCAGCAGCTTAGTTTTTTGGGACAACTCCTACGAGCAGTACTTC.